Listed below are T cell receptor beta chains from one sample, sequenced in a study of CD8+ T cells in alopecia areata. The table came from immunoSEQ multiplex PCR; TCRdb's copy has only in-frame clones and leaves some out. This table has about 110,000 clones, 50% to 70% appearing once. The specimen sequenced was NKG2D-low CD8+ T cells sorted from blood. The receptors originated from a human donor with alopecia areata. CDR3s include the opening cysteine and the closing phenylalanine or tryptophan. A D gene is named only where the DNA matches it firmly. Clone sizes are given selectively: once, few, many, or a class where the clone is expanded.

DNA: TGTGCCACCAGCAACGGACTAGCGGACAATGAGCAGTTCTTC
CDR3: CATSNGLADNEQFF
J: TRBJ2-1
size: few
D: TRBD2
V: TRBV15

DNA: TGTGCCACCAGCCCCACTACCAGGGGATTGAACACTGAAGCTTTCTTT
CDR3: CATSPTTRGLNTEAFF
J: TRBJ1-1
size: .
D: .
V: TRBV15

DNA: TGTGCCACCGCCTCGGAGTTCGGAGCGTCTGGGGGCTACGAGCAGTACTTC
CDR3: CATASEFGASGGYEQYF
J: TRBJ2-7
size: .
D: .
V: TRBV27

DNA: TGTGCCAGCAGTTATAGGACAGGGGCGGGATTAGGTGAGCAGTTCTTC
CDR3: CASSYRTGAGLGEQFF
J: TRBJ2-1
size: .
D: TRBD1
V: TRBV5-6

DNA: TGTGCCAGCAGCCCGGACAGCTCCTACAATGAGCAGTTCTTC
CDR3: CASSPDSSYNEQFF
J: TRBJ2-1
size: .
D: .
V: TRBV7-9

DNA: TGTGCCAGCAGCTCACGCCCGGGGGATACGCAGTATTTT
CDR3: CASSSRPGDTQYF
J: TRBJ2-3
size: .
D: .
V: TRBV7-6

DNA: TGCGCCAGCAGCCAAGAGGGGTCAGGAGGTCAAGGCTACACCTTC
CDR3: CASSQEGSGGQGYTF
J: TRBJ1-2
size: .
D: .
V: TRBV4-1

DNA: TGTGCTAGTGGTTTTGGGGGTGCCGGGGAGCTGTTTTTT
CDR3: CASGFGGAGELFF
J: TRBJ2-2
size: few
D: .
V: TRBV12-5

DNA: TGCGCCAGCAGTGAGTTTGACAGGGGGTCGACAGATACGCAGTATTTT
CDR3: CASSEFDRGSTDTQYF
J: TRBJ2-3
size: few
D: TRBD1
V: TRBV10-2

DNA: TGTGCCAGCAGTTTGGTGCCTAACACTGAAGCTTTCTTT
CDR3: CASSLVPNTEAFF
J: TRBJ1-1
size: .
D: .
V: TRBV28

DNA: TGTGCCAGCAGCACACCGCGGACAGGGGATTATACGCAGTATTTT
CDR3: CASSTPRTGDYTQYF
J: TRBJ2-3
size: .
D: TRBD1
V: TRBV7-9

DNA: TGTGCCAGTAGTATATGGCGGGAGGGCCGGTATGAGCAGTTCTTC
CDR3: CASSIWREGRYEQFF
J: TRBJ2-1
size: .
D: TRBD2
V: TRBV19

DNA: TGTGCCAGCAGCGCATCGGGGGAAAGCGAGCAGTACTTC
CDR3: CASSASGESEQYF
J: TRBJ2-7
size: .
D: .
V: TRBV7-6

DNA: TGTGCCAGCAGTACTCTCACTAAACCAGGTTATGGCTACACCTTC
CDR3: CASSTLTKPGYGYTF
J: TRBJ1-2
size: .
D: .
V: TRBV28

DNA: TGTGCCAGCAGCTTAGGACTCCCCTCGTCCGAGCAGTACTTC
CDR3: CASSLGLPSSEQYF
J: TRBJ2-7
size: .
D: .
V: TRBV5-6

DNA: TGTGCCAGCAGCACGGGGACAGGGGGCCAGACCCAGTACTTC
CDR3: CASSTGTGGQTQYF
J: TRBJ2-5
size: .
D: TRBD1
V: TRBV11-2

DNA: TGTGCCAGCAGCCTGACTAGCGGAGGTGTGGATACGCAGTATTTT
CDR3: CASSLTSGGVDTQYF
J: TRBJ2-3
size: .
D: TRBD2
V: TRBV7-8

DNA: TGTGCCAGCAGTTTTTTAAAGGGGGCTCAGGACAATGAGCAGTTCTTC
CDR3: CASSFLKGAQDNEQFF
J: TRBJ2-1
size: .
D: TRBD1
V: TRBV2

DNA: TGTGCCAGCAGTGAACAGGGCACTGAAGCTTTCTTT
CDR3: CASSEQGTEAFF
J: TRBJ1-1
size: .
D: .
V: TRBV25-1

DNA: TGTGCCAGTAGTACAAACAGGGGGCGACCTCTATACAACATTCAGTACTTC
CDR3: CASSTNRGRPLYNIQYF
J: TRBJ2-4
size: .
D: TRBD1
V: TRBV19

DNA: TGTGCCAGCAGCTTCGTACTAGCAGGACAAGAGACCCAGTACTTC
CDR3: CASSFVLAGQETQYF
J: TRBJ2-5
size: .
D: .
V: TRBV7-9

DNA: TGTGCCAGCAGCCTTCTTGAGGGAGAGCCACAAGAGACCCAGTACTTC
CDR3: CASSLLEGEPQETQYF
J: TRBJ2-5
size: .
D: .
V: TRBV4-2

DNA: TGCAGTGCCCGGGGACACAATGAGCAGTTCTTC
CDR3: CSARGHNEQFF
J: TRBJ2-1
size: .
D: .
V: TRBV20-1